Following are 2 T cell receptor beta chains from one sample sequenced in a study of T cell changes during pregnancy in multiple sclerosis. The assay was immunoSEQ multiplex PCR, and TCRdb's table has in-frame clones only and misses some. This sample has more than 35,000 clones, with around 89% found just once. This material consisted of CD4+ T cells from peripheral blood mononuclear cells, taken in the second trimester of pregnancy. Every receptor here comes from a female donor with multiple sclerosis, enrolled in a pregnancy study.

Note on this clone: The same CDR3 arises from other DNA sequences in this sample as well. The rearrangement uses TRBV5-1 and TRBJ2-5; 13 bases match TRBD2. The V and J ends lost 4 bases and 1 base, in that order; junction bases with no gene match: 7. This CDR3 contains 17 residues. CDR1 and CDR2 (germline): SGHRS, YFSETQ. CDR3 amino acids: CASSPGLAGTIQETQYF. The CDR3 coding sequence is TGCGCCAGCAGCCCGGGACTAGCGGGAACTATCCAAGAGACCCAGTACTTC.

The chain uses TRBV18 and TRBJ2-5, with unresolved D. Trimming took off 4 bases at V and 2 bases at J, with 8 bases between the two ends. In germline, CDR1 is KGHSH, CDR2 LQKENI. The CDR3 has 13 residues. The CDR3 nucleotides read TGTGCCAGCTCACTGAGCACTCAAGAGACCCAGTACTTC. Its translation: CASSLSTQETQYF.